This T cell receptor beta chain appears in the sequencing data of a study of post-analysis software for immune sequencing data. In the study overall: Patients with relapsing-remitting, secondary progressive and progressive-relapsing multiple sclerosis courses were all represented. Findings and caveats of the study: Among multiple sclerosis patients, normalized Chao1 diversity was significantly below that of controls. The five TRBV segments detected at higher frequency in patients than in controls included TRBV5-6, TRBV5-1 and TRBV20-1.

Note on this clonotype: Its antigen remains unknown.

Germline loops: CDR1 MGHRA, CDR2 YSYEKL. There are 15 residues in the CDR3. Losses at the gene ends were 1 base for V and 5 bases for J; bases not matched to a gene: 4. Prepared TCR beta cDNA libraries contained unique molecular identifiers. Yield was 450,000 to 650,000 cDNA molecules from about 1 to 10 million T cells. MiXCR, applied by TCRdb to the PCR reads, yields one record per CDR3 protein. The profile shows some 450,000 distinct CDR3 sequences, approximately 46% of them singletons. V and J are TRBV4-1 and TRBJ2-5; 10 positions match TRBD1. Sample: blood. The clonotype comes from a girl aged 5-17 years with multiple sclerosis. The CDR3 reads CASSQVGTGDETQYF. In DNA, the CDR3 is TGCGCCAGCAGCCAAGTGGGGACAGGGGACGAGACCCAGTACTTC.